This passage covers 29 T cell receptor beta chains from one sample sequenced in a study of blood T cell repertoires in COVID-19. TCRdb's copy holds only in-frame clones and misses some; the assay was immunoSEQ multiplex PCR. The table includes roughly 140,000 clones, approximately 86% detected once. Input material: peripheral blood. These receptors came from a man in his sixties or seventies with acute or convalescent COVID-19.

This sequence joins TRBV4-3 and TRBJ2-4; 7 nucleotides line up with TRBD1. Trimming removed 0 bases from V and 6 bases from J; junction bases left unmatched: 8. Germline V gene lookup returns CDR1 LGHNA and CDR2 YSLEER. This CDR3 is 16 amino acids long. CDR3 coding DNA: TGCGCCAGCAGCCAAGATCCAGGGGGTAGAGGAAACATTCAGTACTTC. As protein: CASSQDPGGRGNIQYF.

The chain has TRBV5-4 and TRBJ2-7; the D gene is possibly TRBD2 (5 bases). The CDR3 is 15 amino acids. Germline lookup yields CDR1 SGHNT and CDR2 YYREEE (reference sequence). Deletions cut 0 bases from V and 2 bases from J, with 12 bases between. The CDR3 DNA reads TGTGCCAGCAGCTTGGGGTCGGCGGGTCCCTACGAGCAGTACTTC. Amino acids: CASSLGSAGPYEQYF.

V is TRBV2 and J is TRBJ2-1, with 10 bases lining up with TRBD2. The CDR3 is made up of 16 amino acids. After removal of 6 bases from V and 1 base from J, the junction contained 6 bases not matched to a gene. Per the germline V gene, CDR1 is SNHLY and CDR2 is FYNNEI. The CDR3 loop reads CASRASGSKSYNEQFF. CDR3 nucleotides: TGTGCCAGCAGGGCTAGCGGGAGTAAGTCCTACAATGAGCAGTTCTTC.

The rearrangement uses TRBV12-3 or TRBV12-4 and TRBJ2-3, with 9 bases matching TRBD1. Germline trimming cut 8 bases from V and 6 bases from J; bases unmatched to any gene: 6. The CDR3 is 13 residues long. The CDR3 is CASLGQGTDTQYF. DNA for the CDR3: TGTGCCAGCCTGGGACAGGGAACGGATACGCAGTATTTT.

In DNA, the CDR3 is TGTGCCTGGAGTGTACAAGGGGCTGGAAACACCATATATTTT. Protein: CAWSVQGAGNTIYF. The chain combines TRBV30 with TRBJ1-3; tentatively, D is TRBD1 (5 bases). Germline CDR1 GTSNPN, CDR2 SVGIG (reference sequence). The ends were cut back, 0 bases at V and 2 bases at J, with 8 bases in the middle. The length of the CDR3 is 14 residues.

This chain uses TRBV5-1 with TRBJ2-2; 15 bases line up with TRBD2. V trimming: 4 bases; J trimming: 4 bases; junction bases outside the gene matches: 8. Germline CDR1 and CDR2: SGHRS and YFSETQ. The CDR3 runs 18 residues. CDR3 sequence: CASSGTGLAGGTTGELFF. Here the CDR3 DNA reads TGCGCCAGCAGCGGAACGGGACTAGCGGGAGGCACCACCGGGGAGCTGTTTTTT.

This chain joins TRBV29-1 and TRBJ2-7; 7 bases align to TRBD1. The V segment lost 5 bases and the J segment 1 base; nucleotides outside the gene matches: 5. This CDR3 spans 13 amino acids. Per germline, CDR1 SQVTM and CDR2 ANQGSEA. CDR3 loop: CSVTRQGSYEQYF. CDR3 nucleotide sequence: TGCAGCGTTACCCGACAGGGATCCTACGAGCAGTACTTC.

The V gene is TRBV5-1, the J gene TRBJ2-7, with D possibly TRBD2 on 6 matching bases. Trimming stripped 4 bases from V and 0 bases from J, with 8 bases between. The CDR3 has 13 residues. Germline assignment: CDR1 SGHRS and CDR2 YFSETQ. The CDR3, as DNA: TGCGCCAGCAGCGCGGACTACTCCTACGAGCAGTACTTC. Translating it yields CASSADYSYEQYF.

This chain connects TRBV24-1 to TRBJ2-5; the D is unclear. V was cut by 5 bases and J by 0 bases, with 9 bases left in between. Germline CDR1 KGHDR, CDR2 SFDVKD. CDR3 size: 14 residues. The CDR3 region has the DNA TGTGCCACCAGTGCCGCCGGGTACCAAGAGACCCAGTACTTC. Protein sequence: CATSAAGYQETQYF.

The genes are TRBV5-1 and TRBJ2-1; tentatively, D is TRBD2 (6 bases). With 4 bases removed from V and 6 bases from J, the gap between germline ends came to 17 bases. The CDR3 is made up of 15 amino acids. Germline V gives CDR1 SGHRS, CDR2 YFSETQ. CDR3 loop: CASSPNPGAVNEQFF. DNA for the CDR3: TGCGCCAGCAGCCCCAATCCGGGAGCGGTCAATGAGCAGTTCTTC.

V gene TRBV3-1 (or the pseudogene TRBV3-2) combines with J gene TRBJ1-1; D is possibly TRBD1 (6 bases). Trimming pared 5 bases from V and 1 base from J, leaving 11 bases between. The V gene's germline CDR1 is LGHDT and CDR2 YNNKEL (reference sequence). The CDR3 consists of 14 residues. CDR3 protein: CASSGGHQNTEAFF. The CDR3 region has the DNA TGTGCCAGCAGCGGGGGACACCAGAACACTGAAGCTTTCTTT.

The V gene is TRBV27, the J gene TRBJ2-3, with 7 bases identical to TRBD2. Germline values: CDR1 MNHEY, CDR2 SMNVEV (reference sequence). This CDR3 is 14 amino acids long. V was pared by 3 bases and J by 1 base, with 1 base of the junction left unmatched. The CDR3, as DNA: TGTGCCAGCAGTTTTACTAGCGGCACAGATACGCAGTATTTT. It encodes CASSFTSGTDTQYF.

The chain carries TRBV6-6 and TRBJ2-7; TRBD1 matches 9 bases. This CDR3 region has 15 residues. Germline V lookup: CDR1 MNHNY, CDR2 SVGAGI (reference sequence). V was pared by 7 bases and J by 4 bases, with 11 bases of the junction left unmatched. DNA for the CDR3: TGTGCCAGCATTACCGGACAGGGGAAATCGTACGAGCAGTACTTC. Its translation is CASITGQGKSYEQYF.

This clone was counted only a few times. V is TRBV11-2 and J is TRBJ2-1, with D perhaps matching TRBD1 (5 bases). The CDR3 runs to 15 residues. Trimming shortened V by 3 bases and J by 6 bases, and 15 bases separated the two germline ends. CDR1 is SGHAT, CDR2 FQNNGV, per germline. The chain's CDR3 is CASSFRGFRPNEQFF. CDR3 DNA sequence: TGTGCCAGCAGCTTTAGGGGTTTTCGTCCCAATGAGCAGTTCTTC.

The chain is built from TRBV24-1 and TRBJ2-3; 7 positions agree with TRBD2. V dropped 7 bases and J dropped 8; count of bases not matched to a gene: 2. Germline lookup yields CDR1 KGHDR and CDR2 SFDVKD. The CDR3 totals 11 residues. CDR3 amino acids: CATRRGSTQYF. The CDR3 region has the DNA TGTGCCACCAGGCGCGGGAGTACGCAGTATTTT.

The V and J genes are TRBV12-3 or TRBV12-4 and TRBJ1-2; 8 bases are shared with TRBD1. With V trimmed by 7 bases and J by 3 bases, 4 bases remained unmatched. This CDR3 has 13 residues. This CDR3 is CASNAGQDYGYTF. CDR3 in DNA: TGTGCCAGCAATGCGGGACAGGACTATGGCTACACCTTC.

In DNA form, the CDR3 reads TGTGCCAGCAGTGTTCTTTCTAGCGGGAGATACAATGAGCAGTTCTTC. It translates to CASSVLSSGRYNEQFF. This chain joins TRBV27 and TRBJ2-1, with 10 bases fitting TRBD2. CDR1 and CDR2 (germline): MNHEY, SMNVEV (reference sequence). The CDR3 is 16 amino acids. V shed 5 bases and J 4 bases; nucleotides not matched to a gene: 8.

The V gene is TRBV19, the J gene TRBJ2-1; D possibly corresponds to TRBD2 (7 bases). The CDR3 contains 17 residues. From germline, CDR1 is LNHDA and CDR2 SQIVND (reference sequence). Trimming took 5 bases from V and 8 from J, leaving 25 bases between them. The CDR3 protein is CASSLTLGGERPYEQFF. CDR3 sequence (DNA): TGTGCCAGTAGTCTTACTCTAGGGGGGGAACGGCCCTATGAGCAGTTCTTC.

J is TRBJ1-1 and V is TRBV4-3; D remains ambiguous. With 0 bases removed from V and 1 base from J, the gap between germline ends came to 9 bases. Germline CDR1 reads LGHNA; CDR2 reads YSLEER. The CDR3 is 15 amino acids. CDR3 in amino acids: CASSQDLAGNTEAFF. DNA for the CDR3: TGCGCCAGCAGCCAAGATTTGGCAGGGAACACTGAAGCTTTCTTT.

V gene TRBV28 combines with J gene TRBJ1-2; tentatively, D is TRBD1 (6 bases). The CDR3 is 19 amino acids. Trimming took 1 base from V and 3 from J, leaving 24 bases between them. Looked up from germline, CDR1 is MDHEN and CDR2 is SYDVKM. CDR3 DNA: TGTGCCAGCAGTTTATTCCCCGTGGGCGCGGGGGGCGCGGACTATGGCTACACCTTC. This gives the protein CASSLFPVGAGGADYGYTF.

The DNA of the CDR3 is TGCGCCAGCAGCTTAGGGGGTTCCGGGGCCAACGTCCTGACTTTC. Translating it yields CASSLGGSGANVLTF. This rearrangement joins TRBV5-1 to TRBJ2-6; D may be TRBD1 (6 bases). Germline V gene sequence: CDR1 SGHRS, CDR2 YFSETQ. V lost 2 bases and J lost 4, with 10 bases in between. The CDR3 loop spans 15 amino acids. The whole variable domain, filled in from reference TRBV5-1 and TRBJ2-6, reads KAGVTQTPRYLIKTRGQQVTLSCSPISGHRSVSWYQQTPGQGLQFLFEYFSETQRNKGNFPGRFSGRQFSNSRSEMNVSTLELGDSALYLCASSLGGSGANVLTFGAGSRLTVL.

The V call is TRBV6-5, the J call TRBJ2-1; 14 positions match TRBD2. CDR3 length: 15 amino acids. With 5 bases clipped from V and 10 bases from J, the junction kept 7 bases outside the gene matches. The V gene's germline CDR1 is MNHEY and CDR2 SVGAGI. The CDR3 nucleotides are TGTGCCAGCAGTCCCGGGACTAGCGGGAGAGGGGAGCAGTTCTTC. It yields the protein CASSPGTSGRGEQFF.

V and J are TRBV19 and TRBJ2-3, with TRBD2 identical over 13 bases. The CDR3 totals 16 residues. The V gene's germline CDR1 is LNHDA and CDR2 SQIVND (reference sequence). The trim removed 7 bases at V and 1 base at J, leaving 5 bases unmatched. CDR3 residues: CASTTSGRWGTDTQYF. The CDR3 DNA reads as TGTGCCAGTACGACTAGCGGGAGGTGGGGCACAGATACGCAGTATTTT. The whole variable domain, remainder taken from reference TRBV19 and TRBJ2-3, is DGGITQSPKYLFRKEGQNVTLSCEQNLNHDAMYWYRQDPGQGLRLIYYSQIVNDFQKGDIAEGYSVSREKKESFPLTVTSAQKNPTAFYLCASTTSGRWGTDTQYFGPGTRLTVL.

This chain links TRBV28 with TRBJ1-2; D remains unclear. The CDR3 is 13 amino acids. V was trimmed by 6 bases and J by 4 bases, leaving 12 bases between them. Germline V CDR1 and CDR2: MDHEN, SYDVKM. Here the CDR3 DNA reads TGTGCCAGCAGCAGGATCGAACCCTATGGCTACACCTTC. It yields the protein CASSRIEPYGYTF.

J is TRBJ2-2 and V is TRBV19, with TRBD1 matching over 7 bases. The CDR3 is 16 amino acids. Germline CDR1 is LNHDA and CDR2 is SQIVND (reference sequence). V trimming: 3 bases; J trimming: 3 bases; junction bases outside the gene matches: 7. CDR3 nucleotide sequence: TGTGCCAGTAGTATTGCCAGGGGGACGGACACCGGGGAGCTGTTTTTT. Translated, it gives CASSIARGTDTGELFF.

J is TRBJ2-5 and V is TRBV5-1, with TRBD2 identical over 8 bases. Germline CDR1 and CDR2: SGHRS and YFSETQ. This CDR3 spans 14 amino acids. With V trimmed by 0 bases and J by 3 bases, 1 base remained unmatched. The CDR3: CASSLAGGEETQYF. The CDR3 DNA is TGCGCCAGCAGCTTGGCGGGAGGGGAAGAGACCCAGTACTTC. Filled out from reference TRBV5-1 and TRBJ2-5, the complete variable domain reads KAGVTQTPRYLIKTRGQQVTLSCSPISGHRSVSWYQQTPGQGLQFLFEYFSETQRNKGNFPGRFSGRQFSNSRSEMNVSTLELGDSALYLCASSLAGGEETQYFGPGTRLLVL.

The chain combines TRBV5-4 with TRBJ2-3; TRBD2 matches 8 bases. From germline, CDR1 is SGHNT and CDR2 YYREEE (reference sequence). The CDR3 sequence is 14 residues long. Trimming at V came to 4 bases and at J to 4 bases, leaving 5 bases not matched to a gene. CDR3 DNA: TGTGCCAGCAGCGGCAGCGGGAGCGCAGATACGCAGTATTTT. This translates into CASSGSGSADTQYF.

This chain links TRBV3-1 (or the pseudogene TRBV3-2) with TRBJ1-1; 8 nucleotides agree with TRBD1. Trimming cost V 1 base and J 5 bases; bases outside gene matches: 3. The CDR3 runs 14 residues. The V gene's germline CDR1 is LGHDT and CDR2 YNNKEL (reference sequence). DNA of the CDR3: TGTGCCAGCAGCCAAGGACAGGGGAGGACTGAAGCTTTCTTT. As protein: CASSQGQGRTEAFF.

The CDR3 DNA follows: TGTGCCATCAGTGGGACAGGGGGACAAGAGACCCAGTACTTC. It specifies CAISGTGGQETQYF. V gene TRBV10-3 combines with J gene TRBJ2-5, with 10 bases lining up with TRBD1. CDR1 is ENHRY, CDR2 SYGVKD, per germline. V was clipped by 4 bases and J by 2 bases; unmatched bases: 1. The CDR3 spans 14 residues.